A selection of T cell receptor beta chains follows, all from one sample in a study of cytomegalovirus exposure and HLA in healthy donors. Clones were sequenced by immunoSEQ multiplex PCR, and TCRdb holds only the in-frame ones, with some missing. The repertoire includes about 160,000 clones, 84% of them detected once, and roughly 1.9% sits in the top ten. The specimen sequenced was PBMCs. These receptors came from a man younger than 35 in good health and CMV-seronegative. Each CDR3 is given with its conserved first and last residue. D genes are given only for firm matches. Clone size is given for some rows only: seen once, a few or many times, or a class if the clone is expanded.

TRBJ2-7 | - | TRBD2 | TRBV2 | CASSEGEGIRYEQYF | TGTGCCAGCAGTGAAGGGGAGGGTATCCGCTACGAGCAGTACTTC
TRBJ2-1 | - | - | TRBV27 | CASSWGVGEQFF | TGTGCCAGCAGTTGGGGAGTCGGTGAGCAGTTCTTC
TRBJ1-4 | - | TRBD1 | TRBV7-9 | CASSSVTTGPNEKLFF | TGTGCCAGCAGCTCAGTGACGACAGGGCCTAATGAAAAACTGTTTTTT
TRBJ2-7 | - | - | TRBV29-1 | CSVLNVGPEQYF | TGCAGCGTTCTGAACGTGGGCCCCGAGCAGTACTTC
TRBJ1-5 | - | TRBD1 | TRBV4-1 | CASSQDSGGLNQPQHF | TGCGCCAGCAGCCAAGATTCAGGGGGCCTCAATCAGCCCCAGCATTTT
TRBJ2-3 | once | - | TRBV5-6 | CASSLAATSTDTQYF | TGTGCCAGCAGCTTGGCGGCGACTAGCACAGATACGCAGTATTTT
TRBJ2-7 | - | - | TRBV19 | CASSPAGLRDPYEQYF | TGTGCCAGTAGTCCTGCCGGGTTGCGGGACCCCTACGAGCAGTACTTC
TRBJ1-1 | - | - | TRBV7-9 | CASSRVDSGTPNTEAFF | TGTGCCAGCAGCAGGGTAGATTCCGGGACACCGAACACTGAAGCTTTCTTT
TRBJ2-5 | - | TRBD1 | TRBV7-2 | CASSLAWTGQETQYF | TGTGCCAGCAGCTTAGCCTGGACAGGGCAAGAGACCCAGTACTTC
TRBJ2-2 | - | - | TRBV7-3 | CASSFGGNTGELFF | TGTGCCAGCAGCTTCGGCGGCAACACCGGGGAGCTGTTTTTT
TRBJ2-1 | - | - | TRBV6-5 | CASSYAPQLYNEQFF | TGTGCCAGCAGTTACGCCCCGCAGTTATACAATGAGCAGTTCTTC